This T cell receptor beta chain was retrieved from a study of CD8+ T cells in alopecia areata. Germline CDR1 is LNHDA and CDR2 is SQIVND (reference sequence). CDR3 length: 14 residues. V lost 3 bases to trimming and J lost 2 bases, with 10 bases between them. Reverse transcription of extracted RNA yielded cDNA, which provided the sequencing template. Generated by immunoSEQ multiplex PCR, the TCRdb table keeps only in-frame clones and is missing some. The sample lists roughly 75,000 clones, roughly 61% occurring once. The rearrangement links TRBV19 to TRBJ1-2; unclear D gene. The TCR originated in a human donor with alopecia areata. Specimen: CD8+ T cells sorted from blood, collected at week 0. CDR3 protein: CASSIGPLNYGYTF. The CDR3 DNA follows: TGTGCCAGTAGTATTGGACCCCTCAACTATGGCTACACCTTC. Combining the CDR3 with reference TRBV19 and TRBJ1-2 gives the whole variable domain DGGITQSPKYLFRKEGQNVTLSCEQNLNHDAMYWYRQDPGQGLRLIYYSQIVNDFQKGDIAEGYSVSREKKESFPLTVTSAQKNPTAFYLCASSIGPLNYGYTFGSGTRLTVV.